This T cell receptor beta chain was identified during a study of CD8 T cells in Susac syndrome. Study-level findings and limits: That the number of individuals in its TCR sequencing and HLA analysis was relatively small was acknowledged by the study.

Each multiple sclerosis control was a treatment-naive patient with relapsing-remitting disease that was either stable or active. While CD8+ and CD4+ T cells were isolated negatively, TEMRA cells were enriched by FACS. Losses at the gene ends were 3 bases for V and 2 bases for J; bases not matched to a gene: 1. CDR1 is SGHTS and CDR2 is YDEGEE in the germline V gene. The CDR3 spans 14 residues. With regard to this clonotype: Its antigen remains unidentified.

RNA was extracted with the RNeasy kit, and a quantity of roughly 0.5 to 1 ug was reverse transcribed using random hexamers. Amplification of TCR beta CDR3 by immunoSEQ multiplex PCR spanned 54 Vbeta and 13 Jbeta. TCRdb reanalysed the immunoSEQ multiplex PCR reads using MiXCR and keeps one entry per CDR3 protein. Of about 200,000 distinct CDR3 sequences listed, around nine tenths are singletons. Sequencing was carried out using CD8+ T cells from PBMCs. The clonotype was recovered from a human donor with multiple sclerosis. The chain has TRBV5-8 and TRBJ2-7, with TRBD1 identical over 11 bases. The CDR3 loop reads CASSWGQGAYEQYF. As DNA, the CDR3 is TGTGCCAGCAGCTGGGGACAGGGGGCCTACGAGCAGTACTTC.